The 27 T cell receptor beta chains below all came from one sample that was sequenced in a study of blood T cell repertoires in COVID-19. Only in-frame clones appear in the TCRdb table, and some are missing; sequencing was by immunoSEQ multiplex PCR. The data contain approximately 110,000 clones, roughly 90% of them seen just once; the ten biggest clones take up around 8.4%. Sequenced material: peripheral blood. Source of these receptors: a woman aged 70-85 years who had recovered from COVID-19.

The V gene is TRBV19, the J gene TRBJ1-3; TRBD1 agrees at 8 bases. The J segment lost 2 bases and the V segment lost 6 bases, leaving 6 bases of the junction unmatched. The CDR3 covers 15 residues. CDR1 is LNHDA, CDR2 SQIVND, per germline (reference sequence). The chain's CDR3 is CASSLMTGAGNTIYF. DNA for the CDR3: TGTGCCAGTAGCTTGATGACAGGGGCTGGAAACACCATATATTTT.

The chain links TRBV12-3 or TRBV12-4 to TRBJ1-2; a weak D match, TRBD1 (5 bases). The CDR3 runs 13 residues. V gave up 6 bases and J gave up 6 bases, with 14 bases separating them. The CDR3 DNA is TGTGCCAGCAGGGTTACAGGCCTGGATGGCTACACCTTC. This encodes CASRVTGLDGYTF.

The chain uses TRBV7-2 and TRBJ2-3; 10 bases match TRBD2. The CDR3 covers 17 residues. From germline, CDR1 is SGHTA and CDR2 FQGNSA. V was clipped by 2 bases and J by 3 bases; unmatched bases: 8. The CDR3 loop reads CASSLPAGGPRTDTQYF. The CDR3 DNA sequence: TGTGCCAGCAGCTTACCAGCGGGGGGGCCTCGTACAGATACGCAGTATTTT. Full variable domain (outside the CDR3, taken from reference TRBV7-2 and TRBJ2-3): GAGVSQSPSNKVTEKGKDVELRCDPISGHTALYWYRQSLGQGLEFLIYFQGNSAPDKSGLPSDRFSAERTGGSVSTLTIQRTQQEDSAVYLCASSLPAGGPRTDTQYFGPGTRLTVL.

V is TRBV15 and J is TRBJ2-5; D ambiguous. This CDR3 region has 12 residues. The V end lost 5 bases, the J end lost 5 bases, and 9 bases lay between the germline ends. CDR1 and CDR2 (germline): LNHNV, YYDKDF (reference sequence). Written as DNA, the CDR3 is TGTGCCACCAGCTCGGCGAGGGAGACCCAGTACTTC. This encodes CATSSARETQYF.

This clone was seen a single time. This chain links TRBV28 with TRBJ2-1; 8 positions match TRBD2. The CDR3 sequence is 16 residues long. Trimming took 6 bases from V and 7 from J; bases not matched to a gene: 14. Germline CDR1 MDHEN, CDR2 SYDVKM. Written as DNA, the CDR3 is TGTGCCAGCAGCCTAATGGGGGCGGGGGGTTCGAATGAGCAGTTCTTC. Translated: CASSLMGAGGSNEQFF.

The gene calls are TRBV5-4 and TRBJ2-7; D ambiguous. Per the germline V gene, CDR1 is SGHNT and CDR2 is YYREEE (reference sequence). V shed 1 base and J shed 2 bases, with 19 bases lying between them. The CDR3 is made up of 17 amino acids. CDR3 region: CASSLSFSSADPYEQYF. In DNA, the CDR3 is TGTGCCAGCAGCTTGTCCTTTTCTTCTGCGGATCCCTACGAGCAGTACTTC.

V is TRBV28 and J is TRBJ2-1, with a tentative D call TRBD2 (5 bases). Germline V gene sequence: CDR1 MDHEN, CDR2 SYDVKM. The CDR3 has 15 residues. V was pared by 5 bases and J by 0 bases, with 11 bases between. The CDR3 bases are TGTGCCAGCAGTCTTTTGGGGAGCTCCTACAATGAGCAGTTCTTC. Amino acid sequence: CASSLLGSSYNEQFF.

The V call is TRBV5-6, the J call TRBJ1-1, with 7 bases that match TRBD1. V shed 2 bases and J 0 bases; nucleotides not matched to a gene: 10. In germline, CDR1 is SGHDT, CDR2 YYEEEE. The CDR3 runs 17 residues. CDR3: CASSFLAGQFLNTEAFF. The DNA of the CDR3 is TGTGCCAGCAGCTTTCTAGCGGGACAGTTCTTGAACACTGAAGCTTTCTTT.

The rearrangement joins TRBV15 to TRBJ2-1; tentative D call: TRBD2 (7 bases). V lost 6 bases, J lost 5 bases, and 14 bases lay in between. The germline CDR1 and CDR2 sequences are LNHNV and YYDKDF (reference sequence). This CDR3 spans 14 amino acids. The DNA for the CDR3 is TGTGCCACCAGGGGAGGGGGGGCCAACAATGAGCAGTTCTTC. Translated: CATRGGGANNEQFF.

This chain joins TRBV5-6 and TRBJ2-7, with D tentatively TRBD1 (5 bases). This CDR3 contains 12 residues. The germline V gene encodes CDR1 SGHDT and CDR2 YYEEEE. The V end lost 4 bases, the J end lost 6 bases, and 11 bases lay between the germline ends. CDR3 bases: TGTGCCAGCAGCCGTTCCAGGGCCGAGCAGTACTTC. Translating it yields CASSRSRAEQYF.

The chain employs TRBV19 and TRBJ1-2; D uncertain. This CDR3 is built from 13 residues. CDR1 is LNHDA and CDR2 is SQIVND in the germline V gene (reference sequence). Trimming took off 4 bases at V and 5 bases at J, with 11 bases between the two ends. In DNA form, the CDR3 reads TGTGCCAGTAGTAGATCCGGGTCGTATGGCTACACCTTC. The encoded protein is CASSRSGSYGYTF.

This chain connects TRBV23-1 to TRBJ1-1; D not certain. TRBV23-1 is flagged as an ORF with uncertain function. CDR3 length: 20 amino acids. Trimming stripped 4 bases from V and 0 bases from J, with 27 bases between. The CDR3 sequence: CASSRVGLRRPRNMNTEAFF. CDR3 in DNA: TGCGCCAGCAGTCGGGTGGGCCTCCGTCGGCCCCGAAATATGAACACTGAAGCTTTCTTT.

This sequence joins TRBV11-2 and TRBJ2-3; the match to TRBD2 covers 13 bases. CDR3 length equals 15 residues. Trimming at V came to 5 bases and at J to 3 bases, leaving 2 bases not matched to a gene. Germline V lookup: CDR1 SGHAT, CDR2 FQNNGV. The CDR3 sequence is CASSGTSGDTDTQYF. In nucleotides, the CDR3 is TGTGCCAGCAGCGGGACTAGCGGGGATACAGATACGCAGTATTTT.

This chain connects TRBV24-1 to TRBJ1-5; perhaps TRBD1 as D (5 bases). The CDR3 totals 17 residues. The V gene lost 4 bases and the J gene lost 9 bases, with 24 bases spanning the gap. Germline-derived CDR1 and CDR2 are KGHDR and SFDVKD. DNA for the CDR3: TGTGCCACCAGTGACTCCACCCAGGGCCCTCTTCTCGGGCCCCAGCATTTT. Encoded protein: CATSDSTQGPLLGPQHF.

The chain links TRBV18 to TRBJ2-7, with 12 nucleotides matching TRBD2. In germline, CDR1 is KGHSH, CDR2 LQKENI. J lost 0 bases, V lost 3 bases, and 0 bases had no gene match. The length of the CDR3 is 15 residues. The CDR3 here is CASSPTSGSSYEQYF. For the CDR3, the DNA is TGTGCCAGCTCACCGACTAGCGGGAGCTCCTACGAGCAGTACTTC.

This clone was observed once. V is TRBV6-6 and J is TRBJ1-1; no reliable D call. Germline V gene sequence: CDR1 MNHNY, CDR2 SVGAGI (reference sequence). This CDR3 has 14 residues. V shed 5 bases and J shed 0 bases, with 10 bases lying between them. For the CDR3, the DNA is TGTGCCAGCAGTCAACCCCAGGTGAACACTGAAGCTTTCTTT. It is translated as CASSQPQVNTEAFF.

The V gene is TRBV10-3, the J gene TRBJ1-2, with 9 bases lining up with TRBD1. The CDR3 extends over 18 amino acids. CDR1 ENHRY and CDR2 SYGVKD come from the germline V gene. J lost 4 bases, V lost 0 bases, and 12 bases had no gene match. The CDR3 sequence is CAISESAGQGFSGYGYTF. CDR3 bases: TGTGCCATCAGTGAGTCAGCGGGACAGGGTTTCTCTGGCTATGGCTACACCTTC.

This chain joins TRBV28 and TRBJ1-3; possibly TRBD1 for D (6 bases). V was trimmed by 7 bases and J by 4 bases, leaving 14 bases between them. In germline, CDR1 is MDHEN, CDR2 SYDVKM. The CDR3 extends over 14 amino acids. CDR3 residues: CASTLRGWGNTIYF. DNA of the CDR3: TGTGCCAGCACCCTGAGGGGGTGGGGAAACACCATATATTTT.

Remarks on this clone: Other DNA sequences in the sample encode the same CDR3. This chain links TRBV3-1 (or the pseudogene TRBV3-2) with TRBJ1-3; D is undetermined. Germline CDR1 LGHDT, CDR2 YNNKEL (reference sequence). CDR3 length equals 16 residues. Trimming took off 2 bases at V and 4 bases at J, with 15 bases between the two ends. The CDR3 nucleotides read TGTGCCAGCAGCCAATCGCGGGATCCCTCAGGAAACACCATATATTTT. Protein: CASSQSRDPSGNTIYF.

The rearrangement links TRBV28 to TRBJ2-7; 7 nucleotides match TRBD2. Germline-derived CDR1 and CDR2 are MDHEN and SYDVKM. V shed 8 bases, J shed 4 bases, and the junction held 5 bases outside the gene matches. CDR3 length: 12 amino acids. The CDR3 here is CASALAPYEQYF. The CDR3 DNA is TGTGCCAGCGCACTAGCGCCTTACGAGCAGTACTTC.

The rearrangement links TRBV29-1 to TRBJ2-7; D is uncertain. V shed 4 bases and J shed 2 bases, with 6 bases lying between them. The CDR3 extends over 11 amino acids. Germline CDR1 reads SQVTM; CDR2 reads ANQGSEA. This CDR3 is CSVGAPYEQYF. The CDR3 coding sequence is TGCAGCGTTGGTGCGCCCTACGAGCAGTACTTC.

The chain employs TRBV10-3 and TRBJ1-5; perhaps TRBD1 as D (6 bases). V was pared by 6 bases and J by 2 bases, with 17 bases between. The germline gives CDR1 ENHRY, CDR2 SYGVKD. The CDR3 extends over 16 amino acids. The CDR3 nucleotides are TGTGCCATCAGACCCGGAGGGGGGGAAGGCAATCAGCCCCAGCATTTT. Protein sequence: CAIRPGGGEGNQPQHF.

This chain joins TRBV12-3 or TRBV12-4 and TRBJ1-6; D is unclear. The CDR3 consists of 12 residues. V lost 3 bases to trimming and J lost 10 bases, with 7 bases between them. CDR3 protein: CASSFPNSPLHF. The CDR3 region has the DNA TGTGCCAGCAGTTTCCCTAACTCACCCCTCCACTTT.

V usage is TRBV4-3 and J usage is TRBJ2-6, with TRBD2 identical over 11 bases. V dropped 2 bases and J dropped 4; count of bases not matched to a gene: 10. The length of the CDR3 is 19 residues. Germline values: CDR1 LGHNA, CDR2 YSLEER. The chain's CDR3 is CASSQWLAGGPPGANVLTF. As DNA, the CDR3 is TGCGCCAGCAGCCAATGGCTAGCGGGAGGACCACCGGGGGCCAACGTCCTGACTTTC.

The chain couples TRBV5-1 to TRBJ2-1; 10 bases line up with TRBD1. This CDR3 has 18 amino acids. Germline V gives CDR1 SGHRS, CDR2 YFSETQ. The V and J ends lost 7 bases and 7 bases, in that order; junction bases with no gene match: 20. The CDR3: CASLGIRTGGQKSNEQFF. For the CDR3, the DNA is TGCGCCAGCTTGGGGATTAGGACAGGGGGACAAAAGTCAAATGAGCAGTTCTTC.

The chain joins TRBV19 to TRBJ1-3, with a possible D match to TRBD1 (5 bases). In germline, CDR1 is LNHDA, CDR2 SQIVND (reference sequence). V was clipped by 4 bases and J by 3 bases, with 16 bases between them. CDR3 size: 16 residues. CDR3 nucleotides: TGTGCCAGTAGTACCCCCAGGGTAGGGGATGGAAACACCATATATTTT. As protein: CASSTPRVGDGNTIYF. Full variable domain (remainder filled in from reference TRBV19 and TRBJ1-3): DGGITQSPKYLFRKEGQNVTLSCEQNLNHDAMYWYRQDPGQGLRLIYYSQIVNDFQKGDIAEGYSVSREKKESFPLTVTSAQKNPTAFYLCASSTPRVGDGNTIYFGEGSWLTVV.

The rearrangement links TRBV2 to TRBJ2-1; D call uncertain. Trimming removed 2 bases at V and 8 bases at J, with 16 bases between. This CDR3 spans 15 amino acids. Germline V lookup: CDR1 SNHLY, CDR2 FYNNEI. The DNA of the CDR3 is TGTGCCAGCAGTGAACACAGCTATACTTTGGATGAGCAGTTCTTC. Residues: CASSEHSYTLDEQFF. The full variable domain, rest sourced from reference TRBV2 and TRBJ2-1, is EPEVTQTPSHQVTQMGQEVILRCVPISNHLYFYWYRQILGQKVEFLVSFYNNEISEKSEIFDDQFSVERPDGSNFTLKIRSTKLEDSAMYFCASSEHSYTLDEQFFGPGTRLTVL.